This passage covers 15 T cell receptor beta chains from one sample sequenced in a study of OX40 agonist ivuxolimab in advanced cancers. Profiled with immunoSEQ multiplex PCR; TCRdb holds only in-frame clones, not every one. The table includes over 100,000 clones, roughly 91% detected once. Sequencing was performed on CD4+ or CD8+ T cells sorted from blood, taken in a trial of the OX40 agonist ivuxolimab. The receptor set was obtained from an adult with an advanced solid tumor such as melanoma, head and neck, liver or kidney cancer.

The chain has TRBV7-2 and TRBJ2-7; 9 positions match TRBD2. Trimming took 5 bases from V and 3 from J; bases not matched to a gene: 8. The CDR3 runs to 15 residues. The germline gives CDR1 SGHTA, CDR2 FQGNSA. The CDR3 region has the DNA TGTGCCAGCAGCCGTAGCGGGGGATTCGGCTACGAGCAGTACTTC. This codes for CASSRSGGFGYEQYF.

This rearrangement joins TRBV12-5 to TRBJ2-1; TRBD2 aligns across 10 bases. V was clipped by 4 bases and J by 4 bases; unmatched bases: 16. The germline CDR1 and CDR2 sequences are LGHNT and FRNRAP. This CDR3 has 19 residues. The chain's CDR3 is CASGSPSGGDPAPYNEQFF. CDR3 coding DNA: TGTGCTAGTGGTTCCCCGAGCGGGGGGGACCCTGCACCTTACAATGAGCAGTTCTTC.

This chain uses TRBV11-2 with TRBJ2-3, with 7 bases lining up with TRBD2. This CDR3 contains 13 residues. Germline CDR1 is SGHAT and CDR2 is FQNNGV. After removal of 9 bases from V and 6 bases from J, the junction contained 9 bases not matched to a gene. The CDR3 bases are TGTGCCAGTCCGGCGCCAGCGGGGGATACGCAGTATTTT. Its translation is CASPAPAGDTQYF.

This rearrangement joins TRBV21-1 to TRBJ2-7; TRBD1 is the table's D call, not checked against the DNA. TRBV21-1 is annotated as a pseudogene. The CDR3 has 16 amino acids. The CDR3 region is CASSKEGAVPSYEQYF. CDR3 nucleotides: TGTGCCAGCAGCAAAGAAGGGGCGGTTCCCTCCTACGAGCAGTACTTC.

V usage is TRBV10-3 and J usage is TRBJ1-4; TRBD1 is a possible D gene (5 bases). The ends were cut back, 6 bases at V and 7 bases at J, with 12 bases in the middle. CDR1 and CDR2 from the germline V gene are ENHRY and SYGVKD. The CDR3 contains 13 residues. The CDR3 sequence: CAISRDNVEKLFF. As DNA, the CDR3 is TGTGCCATCAGCAGGGATAACGTTGAAAAACTGTTTTTT.

The rearrangement uses TRBV6-5 and TRBJ2-2; TRBD2 aligns across 7 bases. The CDR3 is made up of 13 amino acids. V lost 8 bases and J lost 6; bases outside the gene matches: 6. Germline CDR1 and CDR2: MNHEY and SVGAGI. CDR3 DNA sequence: TGTGCCAGCGGGGAGGGCGCCGCCGGGGAGCTGTTTTTT. The encoded protein is CASGEGAAGELFF.

The rearrangement links TRBV21-1 to TRBJ2-7; the D segment call TRBD2 is taken from the table without a DNA check. TRBV21-1 is labeled a pseudogene. This CDR3 contains 15 residues. The CDR3 region is CASSKMGLAGYEQYF. The CDR3 DNA is TGTGCCAGCAGCAAAATGGGACTAGCGGGTTACGAGCAGTACTTC.

The V gene is TRBV5-4, the J gene TRBJ1-2, with 8 bases aligning to TRBD1. Germline V gene data show CDR1 as SGHNT and CDR2 as YYREEE (reference sequence). The CDR3 has 15 amino acids. J gave up 1 base and V 4 bases, and 6 bases lay outside the gene matches. CDR3 in DNA: TGTGCCAGCAGCCATCCGGGACAGGTTAACTATGGCTACACCTTC. Translating gives CASSHPGQVNYGYTF.

This chain links TRBV6-6 with TRBJ2-7, with 10 nucleotides matching TRBD2. The V segment lost 6 bases and the J segment 4 bases; nucleotides outside the gene matches: 9. From germline, CDR1 is MNHNY and CDR2 SVGAGI (reference sequence). The CDR3 has 15 amino acids. The CDR3 here is CASRNLAGVRYEQYF. The CDR3 DNA is TGTGCCAGCAGGAACCTAGCGGGAGTTCGATACGAGCAGTACTTC.

The CDR3 reads CASSLTQGANSNQPQHF. As DNA, the CDR3 is TGTGCCAGCAGTTTAACTCAGGGGGCGAATAGCAATCAGCCCCAGCATTTT. The rearrangement links TRBV27 to TRBJ1-5; TRBD1 aligns across 8 bases. The germline V gene encodes CDR1 MNHEY and CDR2 SMNVEV (reference sequence). V shed 2 bases, J shed 0 bases, and the junction held 6 bases outside the gene matches. The CDR3 spans 17 residues.

Concerning this clone itself: Relative to the germline gene, one junction end is altered; a read error may explain this. The V and J genes are TRBV7-2 and TRBJ2-3; no clear D gene. Germline V gene lookup returns CDR1 SGHTA and CDR2 FQGNSA. CDR3 size: 13 residues. The CDR3 spells CASSLAYADTRYF. The CDR3 DNA reads TGTGCCAGCAGCTTAGCGTACGCAGATACGCGGTATTTT.

This clone was detected only once. The V gene is TRBV29-1, the J gene TRBJ1-1; TRBD1 is a possible D gene (5 bases). CDR1 and CDR2 from the germline V gene are SQVTM and ANQGSEA. The CDR3 is 17 amino acids. Between the trimmed V and J ends, which lost 0 bases and 5 bases, there was a span of 22 bases. The CDR3 is CSVEDRSSRVVLTEAFF. CDR3 in DNA: TGCAGCGTTGAAGATCGGTCGAGCAGGGTGGTTTTGACTGAAGCTTTCTTT.

The gene calls are TRBV6-6 and TRBJ2-1, with D unresolved. V was clipped by 0 bases and J by 4 bases, with 4 bases between them. Germline-derived CDR1 and CDR2 are MNHNY and SVGAGI (reference sequence). The CDR3 is 13 amino acids. The CDR3 sequence is CASSYSGYNEQFF. The CDR3 nucleotides read TGTGCCAGCAGTTACTCGGGGTACAATGAGCAGTTCTTC.

V gene TRBV11-1 combines with J gene TRBJ2-7; unclear D gene. Trimming pared 2 bases from V and 4 bases from J, leaving 3 bases between. The germline V gene encodes CDR1 SGHAT and CDR2 FQDESV (reference sequence). There are 11 residues in the CDR3. The CDR3 region is CASSLRYEQYF. CDR3 nucleotides: TGTGCCAGCAGCTTACGGTACGAGCAGTACTTC.

This clone occurred once. The rearrangement joins TRBV28 to TRBJ1-2, with 11 bases identical to TRBD1. V shed 7 bases, J shed 8 bases, and the junction held 6 bases outside the gene matches. Germline values: CDR1 MDHEN, CDR2 SYDVKM. The CDR3 length is 13 residues. The CDR3 sequence: CASTGQGAGGYTF. Written as DNA, the CDR3 is TGTGCCAGCACCGGACAGGGGGCGGGAGGCTACACCTTC.